This T cell receptor (beta chain) appears in the sequencing data of a study of neurological immune-mediated disorders. Study-wide results and caveats: On phylogenetic grouping, the repertoires of 18 of 34 multiple sclerosis patients fell within one related-CDR3 cluster, constituting a possible signature.

Germline V lookup: CDR1 SGHTA, CDR2 FQGNSA. This CDR3 contains 13 residues. V was clipped by 2 bases and J by 10 bases, with 12 bases between them. This clonotype was seen ten or more times. Its specificity is unknown. 5'RACE employing 10-nucleotide random UMIs yielded the cDNA. TCRdb recomputed calls from the 5' RACE reads with MiXCR, one row per CDR3 protein. The sample consists of more than 75,000 distinct CDR3 sequences, roughly 3.3% of them appearing once. PBMCs stored at -80 C, numbering 2 million, were the origin of the unsorted libraries. The specimen sequenced was PBMCs. This sequence was found in a woman in her forties or fifties with multiple sclerosis. V and J are TRBV7-2 and TRBJ2-1; possibly TRBD1 or TRBD2 for D (6 bases each). The CDR3, as DNA: TGTGCCAGCAGCTTATCCGGGGGCATGGAGCAGTTCTTC. Protein: CASSLSGGMEQFF.